These 26 T cell receptor beta chains were all obtained from the same sample, sequenced in a study of vaccination effects on CD4 cells after COVID-19. With the ViraFEST assay, the study expanded antigen-specific CD4+ T cells using viral peptide pools, then sequenced them. The authors isolated CD4+ T cells after roughly 10 days of culture. Participants completed two doses of the BNT162b2 or mRNA-1273 vaccine. Libraries were prepared by immunoSEQ multiplex PCR; TCRdb keeps only in-frame clonotypes and omits some of them. The sample includes approximately 28,000 clones, 60% to 80% of them seen just once. For these receptors, no antigen is known. This sample comprised CD4+ T cells from PBMCs cultured with HCoV-229E spike peptides, obtained after COVID-19 vaccination. All receptors derive from a human donor who received a COVID-19 vaccine.

The genes are TRBV7-9 and TRBJ1-5; the D is unclear. There are 12 residues in the CDR3. Germline CDR1 reads SEHNR; CDR2 reads FQNEAQ (reference sequence). V was trimmed by 5 bases and J by 4 bases, leaving 6 bases between them. DNA of the CDR3: TGTGCCAGCAGCCGCCCTAATCAGCCCCAGCATTTT. This encodes CASSRPNQPQHF.

The J gene is TRBJ1-4, the V gene TRBV7-9; 7 bases map to TRBD1. Germline loops: CDR1 SEHNR, CDR2 FQNEAQ (reference sequence). V trimming: 4 bases; J trimming: 7 bases; junction bases outside the gene matches: 9. The CDR3 spans 15 residues. CDR3 amino acids: CASSWSDRDVEKLFF. In DNA form, the CDR3 reads TGTGCCAGCAGCTGGTCAGACAGGGATGTTGAAAAACTGTTTTTT.

This clone appeared a single time. V and J are TRBV19 and TRBJ1-1; TRBD1 is a possible D gene (6 bases). The germline V and J ends were trimmed by 4 bases and 2 bases, with 20 bases remaining between them. This CDR3 has 17 amino acids. Germline CDR1 and CDR2: LNHDA and SQIVND (reference sequence). The CDR3 reads CASSTPTGKGTNTEAFF. The CDR3 nucleotides are TGTGCCAGTAGTACTCCTACAGGGAAGGGGACAAACACTGAAGCTTTCTTT. Supplemented by reference TRBV19 and TRBJ1-1, the full variable domain reads DGGITQSPKYLFRKEGQNVTLSCEQNLNHDAMYWYRQDPGQGLRLIYYSQIVNDFQKGDIAEGYSVSREKKESFPLTVTSAQKNPTAFYLCASSTPTGKGTNTEAFFGQGTRLTVV.

J is TRBJ1-4 and V is TRBV19; TRBD1 agrees at 7 bases. V gave up 8 bases and J gave up 5 bases; unmatched junction bases: 2. This CDR3 comprises 12 residues. CDR1 LNHDA and CDR2 SQIVND come from the germline V gene (reference sequence). This CDR3 reads CASLQGNEKLFF. The CDR3 nucleotides are TGTGCCAGTTTACAGGGGAATGAAAAACTGTTTTTT.

This clone was detected once. The gene calls are TRBV18 and TRBJ2-7, with 12 bases aligning to TRBD2. The CDR3 is made up of 18 amino acids. The junction had 10 bases not matched to a gene; V was cut back by 4 bases and J by 0 bases. Germline V gene sequence: CDR1 KGHSH, CDR2 LQKENI. CDR3 in amino acids: CASSLASGGGTNSYEQYF. The DNA for the CDR3 is TGTGCCAGCTCACTGGCTAGCGGGGGGGGCACAAACTCCTACGAGCAGTACTTC.

The chain couples TRBV30 to TRBJ1-1; 11 nucleotides align to TRBD1. This CDR3 contains 13 residues. V shed 7 bases and J 5 bases; nucleotides not matched to a gene: 6. The V gene's germline CDR1 is GTSNPN and CDR2 SVGIG (reference sequence). The DNA of the CDR3 is TGTGCCTCCCCGGGACAGGGGGGGACTGAAGCTTTCTTT. This translates into CASPGQGGTEAFF.

This clone was seen a single time. The chain carries TRBV29-1 and TRBJ1-2; D uncertain. V shed 4 bases and J shed 8 bases, with 17 bases lying between them. Germline V lookup: CDR1 SQVTM, CDR2 ANQGSEA. The CDR3 spans 13 residues. The CDR3 loop is CSVGLLGGFGYTF. CDR3 coding DNA: TGCAGCGTTGGGTTATTGGGAGGGTTCGGCTACACCTTC. Full variable domain (rest looked up from reference TRBV29-1 and TRBJ1-2): SAVISQKPSRDICQRGTSLTIQCQVDSQVTMMFWYRQQPGQSLTLIATANQGSEATYESGFVIDKFPISRPNLTFSTLTVSNMSPEDSSIYLCSVGLLGGFGYTFGSGTRLTVV.

V is TRBV11-2 and J is TRBJ2-7; D might be TRBD1 (5 bases). This CDR3 comprises 15 residues. The germline V gene encodes CDR1 SGHAT and CDR2 FQNNGV. Trimming removed 3 bases at V and 0 bases at J, with 12 bases between. The CDR3 here is CASSLSTAPSYEQYF. DNA for the CDR3: TGTGCCAGCAGCTTGTCGACAGCACCCTCCTACGAGCAGTACTTC.

The gene calls are TRBV10-2 and TRBJ1-2; D call uncertain. This CDR3 contains 12 residues. Germline-derived CDR1 and CDR2 are WSHSY and SAAADI. V was pared by 2 bases and J by 3 bases, with 4 bases between. CDR3 amino acids: CASSEGYYGYTF. CDR3 nucleotides: TGCGCCAGCAGTGAGGGGTACTATGGCTACACCTTC.

The chain couples TRBV27 to TRBJ2-1, with 9 bases identical to TRBD2. V lost 1 base to trimming and J lost 7 bases; unmatched junction nucleotides: 5. The germline V gene encodes CDR1 MNHEY and CDR2 SMNVEV (reference sequence). The CDR3 has 15 amino acids. The CDR3 DNA sequence: TGTGCCAGCAGTTTATATGCCCTAGCGGGAAATGAGCAGTTCTTC. Translation gives CASSLYALAGNEQFF.

V usage is TRBV11-2 and J usage is TRBJ2-2; possible D gene TRBD1, 6 bases. The germline CDR1 and CDR2 sequences are SGHAT and FQNNGV. This CDR3 spans 14 amino acids. The V end lost 4 bases, the J end lost 4 bases, and 10 bases lay between the germline ends. As DNA, the CDR3 is TGTGCCAGCAGCTCCTACAGGGCCACCGGGGAGCTGTTTTTT. It specifies CASSSYRATGELFF.

The chain recombines TRBV14 with TRBJ2-7; maybe TRBD2 (5 bases). Germline CDR1 reads SGHDN; CDR2 reads FVKESK. The length of the CDR3 is 14 residues. Trimming stripped 4 bases from V and 2 bases from J, with 12 bases between. As DNA, the CDR3 is TGTGCCAGCAGCCCGGGCGGGCCAGCCTACGAGCAGTACTTC. It encodes CASSPGGPAYEQYF.

This chain joins TRBV25-1 and TRBJ1-1; TRBD1 matches at 9 bases. The V and J ends lost 4 bases and 5 bases, in that order; junction bases with no gene match: 8. Germline CDR1 MGHDK, CDR2 SYGVNS. This CDR3 is built from 15 residues. The CDR3: CASSAQPGQGTEAFF. DNA of the CDR3: TGTGCCAGCAGTGCCCAACCGGGACAGGGAACTGAAGCTTTCTTT. Looking up the rest from reference TRBV25-1 and TRBJ1-1 gives the full variable domain: EADIYQTPRYLVIGTGKKITLECSQTMGHDKMYWYQQDPGMELHLIHYSYGVNSTEKGDLSSESTVSRIRTEHFPLTLESARPSHTSQYLCASSAQPGQGTEAFFGQGTRLTVV.

The V call is TRBV7-8, the J call TRBJ1-5, with D uncertain. Germline V gene sequence: CDR1 SGHVS, CDR2 FQNEAQ. Trimming removed 1 base at V and 0 bases at J, with 7 bases between. The CDR3 runs 15 residues. In nucleotides, the CDR3 is TGTGCCAGCAGCTTAGGGGATTATAGCAATCAGCCCCAGCATTTT. It codes for CASSLGDYSNQPQHF.

The chain employs TRBV28 and TRBJ1-4, with 9 bases lining up with TRBD1. The CDR3 is made up of 14 amino acids. V shed 3 bases and J 6 bases; nucleotides not matched to a gene: 2. Germline values: CDR1 MDHEN, CDR2 SYDVKM. CDR3 bases: TGTGCCAGCAGTTTGTGGACAGGGGATGAAAAACTGTTTTTT. Amino acid sequence: CASSLWTGDEKLFF.

The chain uses TRBV7-2 and TRBJ1-5; D may be TRBD1 (5 bases). CDR3 length: 16 residues. Looked up from germline, CDR1 is SGHTA and CDR2 is FQGNSA. Trimming shortened V by 6 bases and J by 0 bases, and 15 bases separated the two germline ends. CDR3 in amino acids: CASSQGAGNSNQPQHF. CDR3 DNA sequence: TGTGCCAGCAGTCAAGGGGCCGGTAATAGCAATCAGCCCCAGCATTTT.

This chain connects TRBV5-1 to TRBJ2-2; D is possibly TRBD2 (6 bases). Looked up from germline, CDR1 is SGHRS and CDR2 is YFSETQ. CDR3 length: 16 amino acids. V lost 5 bases and J lost 3, with 17 bases in between. The CDR3 reads CASREMGGLYTGELFF. The CDR3 DNA follows: TGCGCCAGCAGGGAGATGGGGGGTCTATACACCGGGGAGCTGTTTTTT.

V gene TRBV11-2 combines with J gene TRBJ2-1; 11 positions match TRBD2. V lost 3 bases and J lost 8; bases outside the gene matches: 6. CDR1 and CDR2 from the germline V gene are SGHAT and FQNNGV. This CDR3 is built from 15 residues. This CDR3 reads CASSLIAGGVDEQFF. The CDR3 coding sequence is TGTGCCAGCAGCTTGATAGCGGGGGGGGTCGATGAGCAGTTCTTC.

This clone was counted once. This sequence joins TRBV18 and TRBJ2-1; TRBD2 matches at 7 bases. This CDR3 is built from 16 residues. Germline V lookup: CDR1 KGHSH, CDR2 LQKENI. V was pared by 3 bases and J by 1 base, with 6 bases of the junction left unmatched. In nucleotides, the CDR3 is TGTGCCAGCTCACCCGCCGGGGGAGGGTCCTACAATGAGCAGTTCTTC. Translating gives CASSPAGGGSYNEQFF.

The chain links TRBV18 to TRBJ1-1, with D perhaps matching TRBD1 (6 bases). In germline, CDR1 is KGHSH, CDR2 LQKENI. The CDR3 has 13 amino acids. Trimming shortened V by 4 bases and J by 1 base, and 7 bases separated the two germline ends. CDR3 residues: CASSLGQNTEAFF. The CDR3 DNA sequence: TGTGCCAGCTCACTGGGACAGAACACTGAAGCTTTCTTT.

This clone was picked up a small number of times. The J gene is TRBJ1-6, the V gene TRBV6-1; tentative D call: TRBD1 (6 bases). V was clipped by 1 base and J by 10 bases, with 11 bases between them. Germline V gene sequence: CDR1 MNHNS, CDR2 SASEGT. The CDR3 has 14 amino acids. For the CDR3, the DNA is TGTGCCAGCAGTGAAGTAGGGGGACGGTCACCCCTCCACTTT. Protein: CASSEVGGRSPLHF.

This chain connects TRBV19 to TRBJ2-7, with 10 bases lining up with TRBD1. V was pared by 5 bases and J by 3 bases, with 4 bases of the junction left unmatched. The CDR3 sequence is 14 residues long. From germline, CDR1 is LNHDA and CDR2 SQIVND (reference sequence). The CDR3 loop is CASSSRDRGYEQYF. In nucleotides, the CDR3 is TGTGCCAGTAGTTCCCGGGACAGGGGCTACGAGCAGTACTTC. The variable domain in full, with the rest retrieved from reference TRBV19 and TRBJ2-7, is DGGITQSPKYLFRKEGQNVTLSCEQNLNHDAMYWYRQDPGQGLRLIYYSQIVNDFQKGDIAEGYSVSREKKESFPLTVTSAQKNPTAFYLCASSSRDRGYEQYFGPGTRLTVT.

This clone came up once. The chain combines TRBV12-3 or TRBV12-4 with TRBJ2-1, with a possible D match to TRBD2 (5 bases). The CDR3 is 12 amino acids. V was shortened by 1 base and J by 9 bases, with 7 bases between the two germline ends. The CDR3 is CASSLVAGEQFF. The CDR3 nucleotides are TGTGCCAGCAGTTTAGTCGCGGGTGAGCAGTTCTTC.

The chain carries TRBV27 and TRBJ1-1; 9 nucleotides align to TRBD1. Germline trimming cut 2 bases from V and 5 bases from J; bases unmatched to any gene: 6. The CDR3 runs to 15 residues. Germline loops: CDR1 MNHEY, CDR2 SMNVEV (reference sequence). The CDR3 here is CASSLIDRGSTEAFF. Here the CDR3 DNA reads TGTGCCAGCAGTTTAATCGACAGGGGGAGTACTGAAGCTTTCTTT.

The table lists this clone with a count of one. This chain joins TRBV5-4 and TRBJ2-1; TRBD2 is a possible D gene (7 bases). The V and J ends lost 0 bases and 4 bases respectively, with 14 bases between them. The CDR3 loop spans 16 amino acids. Germline V gene sequence: CDR1 SGHNT, CDR2 YYREEE (reference sequence). The CDR3 reads CASSLDGGHGYNEQFF. The CDR3 bases are TGTGCCAGCAGCTTGGACGGGGGGCATGGATACAATGAGCAGTTCTTC.

J is TRBJ1-2 and V is TRBV5-5; perhaps TRBD1 as D (5 bases). V was cut by 0 bases and J by 3 bases, with 15 bases left in between. The CDR3 has 16 residues. Germline CDR1 is SGHKS and CDR2 is YYEKEE (reference sequence). This chain's CDR3 is CASSLAGAEGDYGYTF. The DNA for the CDR3 is TGTGCCAGCAGCTTGGCCGGGGCAGAAGGAGACTATGGCTACACCTTC.